This record concerns one T cell receptor (beta chain) sequence. Germline CDR1 reads LGHNA; CDR2 reads YSLEER. This CDR3 is 14 amino acids long. V was trimmed by 3 bases and J by 8 bases, leaving 15 bases between them. This sample is drawn from a study of tissue T cells after allogeneic stem cell transplantation. Clones were read by immunoSEQ multiplex PCR, and TCRdb kept only the in-frame ones, dropping some. The table lists roughly 9,200 clones, roughly 60% of them singletons. Comparators were a few non-transplant cancer patients without known GI disease. Autopsy tissues spanned esophagus to rectum, liver, skin, and lymphoid organs including spleen.

The source material was tissue from the jejunum, sampled at autopsy. This receptor was identified in a woman aged 18 to 55 with breast cancer. The genes are TRBV4-3 and TRBJ2-3; D possibly matches TRBD1 or TRBD2 (5 bases each). The CDR3 sequence: CASSQGRRDATQYF. In DNA form, the CDR3 reads TGCGCCAGCAGCCAGGGACGACGTGACGCTACGCAGTATTTT.